The clone carrying this TCR beta chain was observed at least ten times. Its cognate antigen is unknown. It was cDNA, reverse transcribed from extracted RNA, that served as the sequencing template. Repertoires were generated with immunoSEQ multiplex PCR, while TCRdb's copy carries only in-frame clones and drops some. Here the sample spans some 120,000 clones, roughly 55% being singletons. Treatment in this sample: oral pan-JAK inhibitor, 5-10 mg twice daily. The entry originates in a study of CD8+ T cells in alopecia areata. Notes on the study in general: Many expanded lesional clones persisted in scalp and blood during tofacitinib treatment. On tofacitinib, scalp clonality and expanded CD8+ clones among top 100 fell significantly.

CDR3 length equals 16 residues. V dropped 5 bases and J dropped 2 bases, with 18 bases sitting between them. CDR1 SEHNR and CDR2 FQNEAQ come from the germline V gene (reference sequence). This TCR came from a human donor with alopecia areata. This sample comprised CD8+ T cells sorted from blood, obtained at week 24, from a patient treated with tofacitinib. This chain uses TRBV7-9 with TRBJ1-2; D may be TRBD1 (5 bases). The CDR3 loop reads CASSKMTGGRNYGYTF. DNA for the CDR3: TGTGCCAGCAGCAAAATGACGGGGGGACGGAACTATGGCTACACCTTC.